Listed below are T cell receptor beta chains from one sample, sequenced in a study of early T cells in non-severe SARS-CoV-2 infection. Each CDR3 protein is one row after TCRdb ran MiXCR on the 5' RACE reads. The sample lists 55,000 to 80,000 distinct CDR3 sequences; approximately 9.2% were seen once. This specimen consisted of whole blood, obtained at baseline. The receptors come from an adult who was a healthcare worker with PCR-confirmed SARS-CoV-2 infection or an uninfected control (not recorded which). CDR3s include the opening cysteine and the closing phenylalanine or tryptophan. A D gene is named only where the DNA matches it firmly. The listing skips clone size in some rows; elsewhere it reads once, few, many or a size class.

CASTPGVEQYF	TGTGCCAGCACCCCCGGGGTCGAGCAGTACTTC	TRBJ2-7	many	TRBV6-2/TRBV6-3	.
CASSLPGVTYNEQFF	TGCGCCAGCAGCTTGCCGGGAGTCACCTACAATGAGCAGTTCTTC	TRBJ2-1	many	TRBV5-1	.
CASSLRAYQGDTQYF	TGTGCCAGCAGTTTACGGGCCTATCAAGGCGATACGCAGTATTTT	TRBJ2-3	.	TRBV12-3/TRBV12-4	.
CAWSVLLAGGHNEQFF	TGTGCCTGGAGTGTATTGCTAGCGGGAGGTCACAATGAGCAGTTCTTC	TRBJ2-1	many	TRBV30	TRBD2
CASSPTMDLGLYEQYF	TGCGCCAGCAGCCCTACTATGGACCTTGGACTTTACGAGCAGTACTTC	TRBJ2-7	medium-sized	TRBV4-3	.
CSVEGETAMNPEAFF	TGCAGCGTCGAGGGCGAAACGGCGATGAACCCTGAAGCTTTCTTT	TRBJ1-1	.	TRBV29-1	.
CASTFSPLPIDTQYF	TGTGCCAGCACCTTCAGTCCGTTACCCATAGATACGCAGTATTTT	TRBJ2-3	few	TRBV12-3/TRBV12-4	.
CASSFWVGRERDTGELFF	TGTGCCAGCAGTTTCTGGGTCGGCAGGGAAAGGGACACCGGGGAGCTGTTTTTT	TRBJ2-2	many	TRBV12-3/TRBV12-4	.
CASSQEVGRGPFSYEQYF	TGTGCCAGCAGCCAAGAAGTAGGCAGGGGACCGTTCTCCTACGAGCAGTACTTC	TRBJ2-7	.	TRBV4-2	.
CATSDFREGGSYEQYF	TGTGCCACCAGTGATTTCAGGGAGGGGGGGTCCTACGAGCAGTACTTC	TRBJ2-7	.	TRBV24-1	.
CASSQGPDGGREAFF	TGCGCCAGCAGCCAGGGCCCGGACGGAGGACGAGAAGCTTTCTTT	TRBJ1-1	.	TRBV4-1	.
CATSDSGTGNNEQFF	TGTGCCACCAGTGATTCCGGGACAGGGAACAATGAGCAGTTCTTC	TRBJ2-1	.	TRBV24-1	TRBD1
CASSGMSVQPQHF	TGTGCCAGCAGTGGGATGAGTGTTCAGCCCCAGCATTTT	TRBJ1-5	.	TRBV12-3/TRBV12-4	.
CASSLTGTGFNEQFF	TGTGCCAGCAGCCTCACCGGGACAGGGTTCAATGAGCAGTTCTTC	TRBJ2-1	.	TRBV3-1	TRBD1
CASSSLGDIQYF	TGTGCCAGCAGTTCCTTGGGGGACATTCAGTACTTC	TRBJ2-4	few	TRBV7-2	.
CASSSWTGVDQPQHF	TGCGCCAGCAGCTCCTGGACAGGGGTGGACCAGCCCCAGCATTTT	TRBJ1-5	many	TRBV5-1	TRBD1
CASSLTSGRGNEQFF	TGCGCCAGCAGCTTGACTAGCGGGAGAGGCAATGAGCAGTTCTTC	TRBJ2-1	many	TRBV5-1	TRBD2
CASSRQGLAGDTQYF	TGTGCCAGCAGCCGGCAGGGACTAGCGGGAGATACGCAGTATTTT	TRBJ2-3	.	TRBV5-4	TRBD2
CASSPGQGSTEAFF	TGTGCCAGCAGTCCCGGACAGGGGAGCACTGAAGCTTTCTTT	TRBJ1-1	medium-sized	TRBV6-6	TRBD1
CASSTTDTQYF	TGTGCCAGCAGCACCACAGATACGCAGTATTTT	TRBJ2-3	.	TRBV13	.
CASSRLLARTPGSCFF	.	TRBJ2-2	.	TRBV21-1	.
CAISVLGLPQYF	TGTGCCATCAGTGTACTGGGACTGCCCCAGTACTTC	TRBJ2-5	few	TRBV10-3	.
CASSHTGGLATEAFF	TGTGCCAGCAGCCATACAGGGGGCTTGGCCACTGAAGCTTTCTTT	TRBJ1-1	.	TRBV7-6	TRBD1
CSANGAGNQPQHF	TGCAGTGCTAATGGGGCCGGGAATCAGCCCCAGCATTTT	TRBJ1-5	many	TRBV20-1	.
CASSLLYNEQFF	TGTGCCAGCAGCCTGCTTTACAATGAGCAGTTCTTC	TRBJ2-1	medium-sized	TRBV6-2/TRBV6-3	.
CASMGRNTEAFF	TGTGCCAGCATGGGCAGGAACACTGAAGCTTTCTTT	TRBJ1-1	few	TRBV2	.
CVSSRRQAGTYEQYF	TGTGTCAGCAGCCGGAGGCAAGCGGGGACCTACGAGCAGTACTTC	TRBJ2-7	.	TRBV7-2	TRBD2
CASSLVEILGELFF	TGTGCCAGCAGTTTAGTGGAGATATTAGGGGAGCTGTTTTTT	TRBJ2-2	few	TRBV12-3/TRBV12-4	.
CATSDPSSGTPDNEQFF	TGTGCCACCAGTGATCCTTCCTCGGGGACGCCTGACAATGAGCAGTTCTTC	TRBJ2-1	many	TRBV24-1	.
CASSLPGQGATTGELFF	TGTGCCAGCAGTTTACCGGGACAGGGTGCAACCACCGGGGAGCTGTTTTTT	TRBJ2-2	.	TRBV12-3/TRBV12-4	TRBD1
CSARDVSGGQGEAFF	TGCAGTGCTAGAGATGTTTCGGGGGGGCAGGGTGAAGCTTTCTTT	TRBJ1-1	.	TRBV20-1	.
CASSLGYEQYF	TGTGCCAGCAGTTTAGGCTACGAGCAGTACTTC	TRBJ2-7	medium-sized	TRBV6-2/TRBV6-3	.
CASSQASADGEQFF	TGTGCCAGCAGCCAAGCGAGCGCCGACGGTGAGCAGTTCTTC	TRBJ2-1	few	TRBV3-1	.
CASSSRADNEQFF	TGTGCCAGCAGCTCCAGGGCTGACAATGAGCAGTTCTTC	TRBJ2-1	many	TRBV7-6	.
CAWRGDTVNYGYTF	TGTGCCTGGAGGGGCGATACAGTTAACTATGGCTACACCTTC	TRBJ1-2	many	TRBV30	.
CASSLAGTSPGNTIYF	TGTGCCAGCAGCTTAGCCGGGACAAGTCCTGGAAACACCATATATTTT	TRBJ1-3	many	TRBV7-2	.
CASSFGQGDSYEQYF	TGTGCCAGCAGCTTCGGGCAGGGGGACTCCTACGAGCAGTACTTC	TRBJ2-7	many	TRBV7-3	TRBD1
CASSPGTLRETGELFF	TGTGCCAGCAGCCCAGGGACCCTTCGAGAGACCGGGGAGCTGTTTTTT	TRBJ2-2	.	TRBV7-3	.
CASSEWRNTEAFF	TGTGCCAGCAGTGAGTGGAGGAACACTGAAGCTTTCTTT	TRBJ1-1	.	TRBV2	.
CSAQGQGGDEQYF	TGCAGTGCCCAAGGACAGGGCGGGGACGAGCAGTACTTC	TRBJ2-7	many	TRBV20-1	TRBD1
CASSLAGGRTDTQYF	TGTGCCAGCAGCTTAGCGGGAGGACGCACAGATACGCAGTATTTT	TRBJ2-3	few	TRBV7-9	.
CSPQRVTYNEQFF	TGCAGTCCCCAAAGGGTGACATACAATGAGCAGTTCTTC	TRBJ2-1	many	TRBV20-1	.